These 23 T cell receptor beta chains originate from one sample sequenced in a study of blood T cell repertoires in COVID-19. Sequencing used immunoSEQ multiplex PCR; TCRdb keeps in-frame clones, though not all of them. The sample includes fewer than 250,000 clones, roughly four fifths of them seen just once. Sequencing was carried out using peripheral blood. The receptor source for this set is a woman aged 70-85 years with acute or convalescent COVID-19.

The rearrangement joins TRBV19 to TRBJ1-1, with 9 bases fitting TRBD1. This CDR3 is 15 amino acids long. Germline V gives CDR1 LNHDA, CDR2 SQIVND (reference sequence). Losses at the gene ends were 4 bases for V and 4 bases for J; bases not matched to a gene: 7. The CDR3 DNA is TGTGCCAGTAGTAGAATGGGACAGGGAGGCACTGAAGCTTTCTTT. It yields the protein CASSRMGQGGTEAFF.

V and J are TRBV28 and TRBJ1-5; the D is unclear. This CDR3 contains 11 residues. The germline gives CDR1 MDHEN, CDR2 SYDVKM. V lost 6 bases and J 5 bases, leaving 5 bases between the germline ends. The CDR3 here is CASRRDQPQHF. The CDR3, as DNA: TGTGCCAGCAGACGCGATCAGCCCCAGCATTTT.

This clone was detected only a few times. V is TRBV7-6 and J is TRBJ1-2; TRBD1 agrees at 8 bases. Germline V lookup: CDR1 SGHVS, CDR2 FNYEAQ. The CDR3 runs to 16 residues. J lost 4 bases, V lost 1 base, and 8 bases had no gene match. DNA for the CDR3: TGTGCCAGCAGCTTAGGGGCGACAGGGGAAGGCTATGGCTACACCTTC. Translating gives CASSLGATGEGYGYTF.

This clone has just one count. The gene calls are TRBV7-2 and TRBJ1-3; D uncertain. Germline V gene lookup returns CDR1 SGHTA and CDR2 FQGNSA. Deletions cut 1 base from V and 0 bases from J, with 10 bases between. There are 16 residues in the CDR3. CDR3 nucleotide sequence: TGTGCCAGCAGCTTAGGAAGCATGAGCTCTGGAAACACCATATATTTT. Its protein is CASSLGSMSSGNTIYF.

The chain carries TRBV27 and TRBJ1-5, with D uncertain. The CDR3 extends over 15 amino acids. Trimming took off 2 bases at V and 3 bases at J, with 11 bases between the two ends. Germline CDR1 and CDR2: MNHEY and SMNVEV (reference sequence). CDR3 bases: TGTGCCAGCAGTTTAGGGCAAAACGACAATCAGCCCCAGCATTTT. As protein: CASSLGQNDNQPQHF.

This chain uses TRBV2 with TRBJ1-5; tentatively, D is TRBD1 (6 bases). The CDR3 has 15 amino acids. Germline V gene sequence: CDR1 SNHLY, CDR2 FYNNEI. V was trimmed by 6 bases and J by 3 bases, leaving 15 bases between them. The CDR3 DNA reads as TGTGCCAGCAGATTATTGACAGGAAACAATCAGCCCCAGCATTTT. It is translated as CASRLLTGNNQPQHF.

This sequence joins TRBV7-2 and TRBJ1-4; D perhaps matches TRBD1 (5 bases). The CDR3 spans 13 residues. Germline V lookup: CDR1 SGHTA, CDR2 FQGNSA. V gave up 5 bases and J gave up 8 bases, with 12 bases separating them. The CDR3 protein is CASSLGGLEKLFF. The CDR3 DNA reads TGTGCCAGCAGCCTGGGGGGGTTGGAAAAACTGTTTTTT.

This rearrangement joins TRBV19 to TRBJ1-1; D is undetermined. Germline loops: CDR1 LNHDA, CDR2 SQIVND (reference sequence). The CDR3 loop spans 14 amino acids. Trimming removed 3 bases from V and 1 base from J, with 9 bases in between. The CDR3 loop reads CASSILGANTEAFF. CDR3 in DNA: TGTGCCAGTAGTATTCTGGGAGCGAACACTGAAGCTTTCTTT.

DNA for the CDR3: TGTGCCAGCAGTTCAGGGTTTATACAGTCGGATGGTGAAAAACTGTTTTTT. It is translated as CASSSGFIQSDGEKLFF. The chain recombines TRBV6-2 or TRBV6-3 with TRBJ1-4; D is possibly TRBD1 (5 bases). Between the trimmed V and J ends, which lost 4 bases and 7 bases, there was a span of 22 bases. This CDR3 contains 17 residues. Germline-derived CDR1 and CDR2 are MNHEY and SVGEGT.

This chain links TRBV4-1 with TRBJ1-2; 9 bases map to TRBD1. V trimming: 0 bases; J trimming: 3 bases; junction bases outside the gene matches: 2. Germline V gene data show CDR1 as MGHRA and CDR2 as YSYEKL. This CDR3 is built from 15 residues. CDR3 sequence: CASSQETGGYYGYTF. CDR3 DNA: TGCGCCAGCAGCCAAGAAACAGGGGGCTACTATGGCTACACCTTC.

The chain couples TRBV10-3 to TRBJ2-5; D is possibly TRBD2 (6 bases). The CDR3 has 12 residues. Germline V gene lookup returns CDR1 ENHRY and CDR2 SYGVKD. Trimming left V 6 bases short and J 5 bases short, with 10 bases between. In DNA form, the CDR3 reads TGTGCCATCAGCCTAGCGAGCGAGACCCAGTACTTC. It is translated as CAISLASETQYF.

This clone was seen once. The CDR3 reads CASNIQGGESYTF. Here the CDR3 DNA reads TGTGCCAGCAATATACAGGGTGGGGAGAGCTACACCTTC. This chain connects TRBV12-3 or TRBV12-4 to TRBJ1-2; the D gene is possibly TRBD1 (6 bases). CDR3 length equals 13 residues. The V end lost 7 bases, the J end lost 9 bases, and 18 bases lay between the germline ends.

The V gene is TRBV7-2, the J gene TRBJ1-4; D is ambiguous. Germline CDR1 reads SGHTA; CDR2 reads FQGNSA. V lost 2 bases and J lost 8, with 12 bases in between. The CDR3 is made up of 14 amino acids. For the CDR3, the DNA is TGTGCCAGCAGCTTAAACGGGAATACCGAAAAACTGTTTTTT. The encoded protein is CASSLNGNTEKLFF.

The chain couples TRBV6-5 to TRBJ1-2; 7 bases are shared with TRBD1. The CDR3 consists of 13 residues. CDR1 is MNHEY and CDR2 is SVGAGI in the germline V gene. V shed 6 bases, J shed 2 bases, and the junction held 3 bases outside the gene matches. As DNA, the CDR3 is TGTGCCAGCAGCCTGGGACAGAACTATGGCTACACCTTC. It is translated as CASSLGQNYGYTF.

Only one count was recorded for this clone. This chain connects TRBV12-2 to TRBJ1-5; TRBD1 reflects the table's D call only, with no check against the DNA. TRBV12-2 is marked as a pseudogene. The CDR3 extends over 18 amino acids. The CDR3 is CASRLAGTGLYSNQPQHF. The DNA for the CDR3 is TGTGCAAGTCGCTTAGCAGGGACAGGGCTCTATAGCAATCAGCCCCAGCATTTT.

This clone was seen just once. V and J are TRBV12-3 or TRBV12-4 and TRBJ2-1, with a tentative D call TRBD1 (6 bases). The V end lost 7 bases, the J end lost 8 bases, and 12 bases lay between the germline ends. This CDR3 region has 12 residues. DNA of the CDR3: TGTGCCAGCATACAGGGTTGGGATGAGCAGTTCTTC. It codes for CASIQGWDEQFF.

This chain connects TRBV24-1 to TRBJ1-5; TRBD1 agrees at 10 bases. The CDR3 is 15 amino acids. CDR1 KGHDR and CDR2 SFDVKD come from the germline V gene. V was pared by 2 bases and J by 5 bases, with 2 bases of the junction left unmatched. CDR3 DNA sequence: TGTGCCACCAGTGATTCCGGACAGGGGGATCAGCCCCAGCATTTT. As protein: CATSDSGQGDQPQHF.

V usage is TRBV29-1 and J usage is TRBJ1-4; weak D call: TRBD1 (6 bases). With 7 bases removed from V and 4 bases from J, the gap between germline ends came to 13 bases. Germline V lookup: CDR1 SQVTM, CDR2 ANQGSEA. The CDR3 covers 13 residues. The CDR3 coding sequence is TGCAGCGCTACAGGGCAGGTTAATGAAAAACTGTTTTTT. Residues: CSATGQVNEKLFF.

This sequence joins TRBV6-2 or TRBV6-3 and TRBJ1-5; the match to TRBD1 covers 9 bases. V lost 6 bases, J lost 5 bases, and 11 bases stayed unmatched. Germline V gene lookup returns CDR1 MNHEY and CDR2 SVGEGT. The length of the CDR3 is 16 residues. The CDR3 reads CASSARQGGRDQPQHF. The DNA for the CDR3 is TGTGCCAGCAGCGCCCGACAGGGGGGGAGAGATCAGCCCCAGCATTTT.

The chain is built from TRBV28 and TRBJ1-1; D unresolved. V dropped 5 bases and J dropped 0 bases, with 7 bases sitting between them. Germline lookup yields CDR1 MDHEN and CDR2 SYDVKM. The CDR3 consists of 13 residues. CDR3 protein: CASSHYMNTEAFF. CDR3 nucleotide sequence: TGTGCCAGCAGTCACTACATGAACACTGAAGCTTTCTTT.

This clone was counted only a few times. The rearrangement joins TRBV11-3 to TRBJ1-5, with 8 bases aligning to TRBD1. V shed 0 bases and J 0 bases; nucleotides not matched to a gene: 13. The CDR3 spans 20 residues. CDR1 is SGHNT, CDR2 YENEEA, per germline. The DNA of the CDR3 is TGTGCCAGCAGCTTAGAACTCGGGACAGGAAACCTTTATAGCAATCAGCCCCAGCATTTT. Its protein is CASSLELGTGNLYSNQPQHF.

This chain connects TRBV19 to TRBJ2-3; 8 positions agree with TRBD2. In germline, CDR1 is LNHDA, CDR2 SQIVND (reference sequence). The CDR3 length is 15 residues. The V gene end was trimmed by 6 bases and the J gene end by 2 bases; junction bases not matched to a gene: 7. The chain's CDR3 is CASSTSGGYTDTQYF. The CDR3 DNA sequence: TGTGCCAGTAGCACTAGCGGTGGATACACAGATACGCAGTATTTT.

This chain connects TRBV18 to TRBJ1-4; a possible D gene is TRBD1 (6 bases). The ends were cut back, 2 bases at V and 5 bases at J, with 12 bases in the middle. The CDR3 is made up of 15 amino acids. Germline V gives CDR1 KGHSH, CDR2 LQKENI. The CDR3 loop reads CASSPGTLLNEKLFF. The CDR3 region has the DNA TGTGCCAGCTCACCAGGGACACTTCTCAATGAAAAACTGTTTTTT.